This TCR beta chain was documented in a study of cytomegalovirus exposure and HLA in healthy donors. The PCR employed 60 Vbeta primers together with 13 Jbeta primers. Sequencing was performed with immunoSEQ multiplex PCR; in TCRdb, only in-frame clones are kept and a portion is missing. The table shows 100,000 to 150,000 clones, with 70% to 85% occurring only once. After removal of 7 bases from V and 3 bases from J, the junction contained 6 bases not matched to a gene. The germline V gene encodes CDR1 SNHLY and CDR2 FYNNEI. The CDR3 runs to 14 residues. V is TRBV2 and J is TRBJ1-1; 9 bases align to TRBD1. The TCR originated in a male donor in good health and CMV-seropositive. The sample was PBMCs. CDR3 protein: CASTDRGGDTEAFF. The DNA of the CDR3 is TGTGCCAGCACGGACAGGGGCGGAGACACTGAAGCTTTCTTT.